This T cell receptor beta chain was documented in a study of blood T cell repertoires in COVID-19. Background on the study: Sites in the United States, Italy and Spain provided acute and convalescent COVID-19 samples. T cells, B-cell-depleted T cells, or PBMCs supplied cDNA or gDNA.

Authors' processing steps: It was from reference gene primer amplification that nucleated cell counts were estimated. Only in-frame clones appear in the TCRdb table, and some are missing; sequencing was by immunoSEQ multiplex PCR. D and trimming were read from the DNA, whereas the V and J calls and clone size are those reported in that table. The top ten clones hold 6% to 7.5% of a sample with fewer than 200,000 clones, 80% of them seen once. V lost 5 bases and J 3 bases, leaving 13 bases between the germline ends. Germline assignment: CDR1 SGHVS and CDR2 FQNEAQ. This CDR3 spans 14 amino acids. This chain links TRBV7-8 with TRBJ1-1, with D tentatively TRBD1 (5 bases). Sequencing was performed on peripheral blood. The TCR originated in a man between 65 and 80 years old with active or convalescent COVID-19. The CDR3 protein is CASSETARDTEAFF. The CDR3 nucleotides read TGTGCCAGCAGCGAGACAGCTAGGGACACTGAAGCTTTCTTT.